Shown below are 32 T cell receptor beta chains from a single sample sequenced in a study of blood T cell repertoires in COVID-19. TCRdb's copy holds only in-frame clones and misses some; the assay was immunoSEQ multiplex PCR. This sample has more than 200,000 clones, with 85% to 90% found just once. The source material was peripheral blood. These receptor sequences come from a woman aged 55-70 years with acute or convalescent COVID-19.

The chain joins TRBV5-4 to TRBJ2-7; D is undetermined. The ends were cut back, 0 bases at V and 3 bases at J, with 7 bases in the middle. The CDR3 has 13 amino acids. Germline lookup yields CDR1 SGHNT and CDR2 YYREEE (reference sequence). DNA for the CDR3: TGTGCCAGCAGCTTGGGGGCCAACTACGAGCAGTACTTC. It is translated as CASSLGANYEQYF. Based on the CDR3 plus reference TRBV5-4 and TRBJ2-7, the full variable domain is ETGVTQSPTHLIKTRGQQVTLRCSSQSGHNTVSWYQQALGQGPQFIFQYYREEENGRGNFPPRFSGLQFPNYSSELNVNALELDDSALYLCASSLGANYEQYFGPGTRLTVT.

V is TRBV14 and J is TRBJ1-3; TRBD1 is a possible D gene (5 bases). Germline values: CDR1 SGHDN, CDR2 FVKESK. Trimming pared 6 bases from V and 0 bases from J, leaving 12 bases between. The CDR3 is 15 amino acids. As DNA, the CDR3 is TGTGCCAGCAGTCGACAGAGCCTCTCTGGAAACACCATATATTTT. Amino acid sequence: CASSRQSLSGNTIYF.

The chain uses TRBV10-2 and TRBJ1-2, with 11 nucleotides matching TRBD1. The V and J ends lost 0 bases and 10 bases, in that order; junction bases with no gene match: 7. The CDR3 has 15 residues. Germline CDR1 WSHSY, CDR2 SAAADI. The CDR3 DNA is TGCGCCAGCAGTGAGTCCGGACAGGGGGCGCTTCTCTACACCTTC. Translating it yields CASSESGQGALLYTF.

The gene calls are TRBV11-1 and TRBJ1-6; D is ambiguous. There are 15 residues in the CDR3. V gave up 0 bases and J gave up 10 bases, with 13 bases separating them. Germline V gene sequence: CDR1 SGHAT, CDR2 FQDESV (reference sequence). This chain's CDR3 is CASSLARGTDSPLHF. In nucleotides, the CDR3 is TGTGCCAGCAGCTTAGCCCGGGGAACGGACTCACCCCTCCACTTT.

V gene TRBV14 combines with J gene TRBJ2-3; TRBD2 might be the D (5 bases). The germline gives CDR1 SGHDN, CDR2 FVKESK. CDR3 length: 15 amino acids. Trimming stripped 2 bases from V and 0 bases from J, with 9 bases between. The CDR3 sequence is CASSQQTTSTDTQYF. Written as DNA, the CDR3 is TGTGCCAGCAGCCAACAGACTACTAGCACAGATACGCAGTATTTT.

The chain employs TRBV11-1 and TRBJ1-2, with 8 bases aligning to TRBD1. Unmatched junction bases numbered 4, after V lost 5 bases and J lost 8 bases. Germline CDR1 is SGHAT and CDR2 is FQDESV (reference sequence). CDR3 size: 12 residues. DNA for the CDR3: TGTGCCAGCAGCCCGACAGGGGCCGGCTACACCTTC. Translation: CASSPTGAGYTF.

This rearrangement joins TRBV6-1 to TRBJ1-4; D is unclear. The length of the CDR3 is 15 residues. V lost 1 base to trimming and J lost 5 bases, with 11 bases between them. Germline-derived CDR1 and CDR2 are MNHNS and SASEGT. The CDR3 nucleotides read TGTGCCAGCAGTGAAGGTGTCAGACTGAATGAAAAACTGTTTTTT. Its protein product is CASSEGVRLNEKLFF.

The rearrangement links TRBV19 to TRBJ1-5; 8 nucleotides match TRBD1. The ends lost 2 bases at V and 4 bases at J; junction bases unmatched: 4. Per germline, CDR1 LNHDA and CDR2 SQIVND (reference sequence). The CDR3 is made up of 15 amino acids. DNA for the CDR3: TGTGCCAGTAGTATAATCAGGGGGCTTAATCAGCCCCAGCATTTT. This translates into CASSIIRGLNQPQHF.

The table lists this clone with a few counts. J is TRBJ2-4 and V is TRBV9; D is perhaps TRBD1 (6 bases). Germline values: CDR1 SGDLS, CDR2 YYNGEE. The CDR3 is 15 amino acids. V lost 0 bases and J 7 bases, leaving 14 bases between the germline ends. Here the CDR3 reads CASSVDPQGPNIQYF. CDR3 in DNA: TGTGCCAGCAGCGTAGACCCACAGGGCCCCAACATTCAGTACTTC.

J is TRBJ2-1 and V is TRBV11-2; 8 bases are a match to TRBD2. CDR1 and CDR2 (germline): SGHAT, FQNNGV. The CDR3 extends over 16 amino acids. After removal of 3 bases from V and 4 bases from J, the junction contained 8 bases not matched to a gene. CDR3 sequence: CASSFLRGGPYNEQFF. For the CDR3, the DNA is TGTGCCAGCAGCTTTCTCCGCGGGGGGCCTTACAATGAGCAGTTCTTC.

The chain couples TRBV27 to TRBJ2-7; 15 bases are a match to TRBD2. CDR3 length: 17 residues. The trim removed 0 bases at V and 6 bases at J, leaving 6 bases unmatched. Germline-derived CDR1 and CDR2 are MNHEY and SMNVEV (reference sequence). The CDR3 region is CASSLSGLAGGLGEQYF. The CDR3 DNA reads TGTGCCAGCAGTTTATCCGGACTAGCGGGAGGGCTGGGCGAGCAGTACTTC.

The chain uses TRBV28 and TRBJ2-6; no clear D gene. From germline, CDR1 is MDHEN and CDR2 SYDVKM. CDR3 length: 15 amino acids. The V end was cut by 3 bases, the J end by 3 bases, with 9 bases between. The CDR3 region is CASSFLAGGANVLTF. The DNA for the CDR3 is TGTGCCAGCAGTTTCCTGGCAGGTGGGGCCAACGTCCTGACTTTC.

The chain uses TRBV6-5 and TRBJ1-5; D not certain. From germline, CDR1 is MNHEY and CDR2 SVGAGI. The CDR3 loop spans 13 amino acids. Trimming removed 5 bases at V and 5 bases at J, with 10 bases between. CDR3: CASSPGADQPQHF. DNA for the CDR3: TGTGCCAGCAGTCCGGGAGCGGATCAGCCCCAGCATTTT.

The chain links TRBV2 to TRBJ2-7; tentatively, D is TRBD1 (6 bases). CDR1 and CDR2 from the germline V gene are SNHLY and FYNNEI. The CDR3 is made up of 14 amino acids. Trimming left V 2 bases short and J 3 bases short, with 11 bases between. CDR3 protein: CASSESGRGYEQYF. CDR3 sequence (DNA): TGTGCCAGCAGTGAATCTGGCAGGGGCTACGAGCAGTACTTC.

The genes are TRBV9 and TRBJ1-6; tentative D call: TRBD1 (6 bases). The CDR3 sequence is 14 residues long. V lost 0 bases to trimming and J lost 10 bases, with 11 bases between them. The germline gives CDR1 SGDLS, CDR2 YYNGEE. CDR3 in DNA: TGTGCCAGCAGCGTAGTAGCAGGGGCCTCACCCCTCCACTTT. It yields the protein CASSVVAGASPLHF.

This chain connects TRBV6-5 to TRBJ2-7; 9 bases map to TRBD1. Trimming cost V 4 bases and J 2 bases; bases outside gene matches: 3. CDR1 is MNHEY, CDR2 SVGAGI, per germline. The CDR3 spans 14 residues. Here the CDR3 reads CASSSTGGPYEQYF. CDR3 DNA: TGTGCCAGCAGTTCCACAGGGGGCCCCTACGAGCAGTACTTC.

The V gene is TRBV14, the J gene TRBJ1-1, with D unclear. Germline V CDR1 and CDR2: SGHDN, FVKESK. This CDR3 has 14 residues. Deletions cut 0 bases from V and 1 base from J, with 6 bases between. CDR3 sequence (DNA): TGTGCCAGCAGCCAAGAACTCGGGAACACTGAAGCTTTCTTT. Translation: CASSQELGNTEAFF.

The chain uses TRBV30 and TRBJ2-2; maybe TRBD1 (6 bases). The V end lost 0 bases, the J end lost 1 base, and 12 bases lay between the germline ends. Germline CDR1 is GTSNPN and CDR2 is SVGIG (reference sequence). This CDR3 has 16 residues. In nucleotides, the CDR3 is TGTGCCTGGAGTGTACCCACAGGGAGGAACACCGGGGAGCTGTTTTTT. This translates into CAWSVPTGRNTGELFF.

The chain has TRBV6-2 or TRBV6-3 and TRBJ2-4; 8 bases are shared with TRBD2. The ends lost 4 bases at V and 13 bases at J; junction bases unmatched: 6. CDR1 and CDR2 (germline): MNHEY, SVGEGT. The CDR3 extends over 12 amino acids. The CDR3 sequence: CASSLGVAGQYF. CDR3 bases: TGTGCCAGCAGTTTAGGGGTAGCGGGGCAGTACTTC.

The chain recombines TRBV18 with TRBJ2-5, with D possibly being TRBD2 (6 bases). The CDR3 spans 13 residues. Trimming cost V 2 bases and J 5 bases, with 9 bases left between them. The germline CDR1 and CDR2 sequences are KGHSH and LQKENI. CDR3 nucleotide sequence: TGTGCCAGCTCACCATACGCGGGGGAGACCCAGTACTTC. This translates into CASSPYAGETQYF.

This chain uses TRBV20-1 with TRBJ1-1; TRBD1 matches at 9 bases. The CDR3 is 10 residues long. From germline, CDR1 is DFQATT and CDR2 SNEGSKA (reference sequence). V lost 6 bases, J lost 11 bases, and 4 bases stayed unmatched. The CDR3 nucleotides are TGCAGTGCGGACAGGGGAAACGCTTTCTTT. Encoded protein: CSADRGNAFF.

The rearrangement joins TRBV6-2 or TRBV6-3 to TRBJ1-5; 7 bases agree with TRBD1. Germline values: CDR1 MNHEY, CDR2 SVGEGT. This CDR3 has 15 amino acids. Germline trimming cut 2 bases from V and 6 bases from J; bases unmatched to any gene: 7. DNA for the CDR3: TGTGCCAGCAGTTACCCCGGGACAGTCGGTCAGCCCCAGCATTTT. It is translated as CASSYPGTVGQPQHF.

V is TRBV27 and J is TRBJ2-7; the D gene is possibly TRBD1 (5 bases). V shed 4 bases and J shed 3 bases, with 10 bases lying between them. The V gene's germline CDR1 is MNHEY and CDR2 SMNVEV (reference sequence). CDR3 length: 13 residues. The CDR3 sequence is CASSSTEFYEQYF. The CDR3 DNA follows: TGTGCCAGCAGTTCGACAGAATTCTACGAGCAGTACTTC.

The chain has TRBV28 and TRBJ1-1; D ambiguous. Between the trimmed V and J ends, which lost 1 base and 7 bases, there was a span of 13 bases. The CDR3 is 14 amino acids. Looked up from germline, CDR1 is MDHEN and CDR2 is SYDVKM. CDR3 sequence: CASSLFGSFFEAFF. The CDR3 bases are TGTGCCAGCAGTTTATTTGGTAGCTTTTTTGAAGCTTTCTTT. Combining the CDR3 with reference TRBV28 and TRBJ1-1 gives the whole variable domain DVKVTQSSRYLVKRTGEKVFLECVQDMDHENMFWYRQDPGLGLRLIYFSYDVKMKEKGDIPEGYSVSREKKERFSLILESASTNQTSMYLCASSLFGSFFEAFFGQGTRLTVV.

The gene calls are TRBV29-1 and TRBJ1-3; no clear D. Germline-derived CDR1 and CDR2 are SQVTM and ANQGSEA. The CDR3 runs 20 residues. Between the trimmed V and J ends, which lost 0 bases and 1 base, there was a span of 25 bases. CDR3 loop: CSVEEVIEFGSVSSGNTIYF. The CDR3 DNA sequence: TGCAGCGTTGAAGAAGTTATAGAATTTGGGAGTGTGAGTTCTGGAAACACCATATATTTT.

This clone has just a few counts. The same CDR3 is also encoded by other DNA sequences in this sample. This chain uses TRBV9 with TRBJ2-5; 7 bases fit TRBD1. The CDR3 length is 13 residues. Unmatched junction bases numbered 1, after V lost 0 bases and J lost 5 bases. Germline lookup yields CDR1 SGDLS and CDR2 YYNGEE. CDR3 region: CASSVARGETQYF. DNA of the CDR3: TGTGCCAGCAGCGTAGCCAGGGGGGAGACCCAGTACTTC.

This clone was detected a few times. The rearrangement links TRBV14 to TRBJ2-3; the match to TRBD1 covers 9 bases. V lost 5 bases and J lost 4; bases outside the gene matches: 7. This CDR3 region has 15 residues. CDR1 SGHDN and CDR2 FVKESK come from the germline V gene. In DNA, the CDR3 is TGTGCCAGCAGCGTAACAGGGGGCCTTTCAGATACGCAGTATTTT. Translation: CASSVTGGLSDTQYF.

This rearrangement joins TRBV7-9 to TRBJ2-7; 8 nucleotides line up with TRBD2. Per germline, CDR1 SEHNR and CDR2 FQNEAQ (reference sequence). V dropped 1 base and J dropped 6; count of bases not matched to a gene: 8. The CDR3 has 15 amino acids. The CDR3 spells CASSLDTRLASEQYF. CDR3 DNA: TGTGCCAGCAGCTTAGACACCCGACTAGCGTCCGAGCAGTACTTC.

The V gene is TRBV5-4, the J gene TRBJ1-6, with D perhaps matching TRBD1 (6 bases). The V end lost 4 bases, the J end lost 3 bases, and 11 bases lay between the germline ends. Germline assignment: CDR1 SGHNT and CDR2 YYREEE (reference sequence). The CDR3 totals 15 residues. CDR3 in amino acids: CASSLQGVYNSPLHF. In DNA, the CDR3 is TGTGCCAGCAGCCTACAGGGAGTCTATAATTCACCCCTCCACTTT.

The V gene is TRBV11-3, the J gene TRBJ2-2; a possible D gene is TRBD2 (7 bases). Germline CDR1 SGHNT, CDR2 YENEEA. The CDR3 is 17 amino acids. V was cut by 5 bases and J by 4 bases, with 20 bases left in between. For the CDR3, the DNA is TGTGCCAGCAGCGCACAGGGCGGACTAGGATCCACCGGGGAGCTGTTTTTT. Translated, it gives CASSAQGGLGSTGELFF.

The chain has TRBV9 and TRBJ1-5; no definite D call. Between the trimmed V and J ends, which lost 0 bases and 0 bases, there was a span of 7 bases. Germline V gene sequence: CDR1 SGDLS, CDR2 YYNGEE. The CDR3 contains 15 residues. In DNA form, the CDR3 reads TGTGCCAGCAGCGTAGACAGCTATAGCAATCAGCCCCAGCATTTT. Translation gives CASSVDSYSNQPQHF.

CDR3 in amino acids: CASSRSGLLTYNEQFF. For the CDR3, the DNA is TGTGCCAGCAGCCGGTCCGGACTCTTAACCTACAATGAGCAGTTCTTC. The chain links TRBV11-1 to TRBJ2-1; TRBD2 might be the D (5 bases). V lost 5 bases to trimming and J lost 2 bases, with 16 bases between them. This CDR3 comprises 16 residues. Germline loops: CDR1 SGHAT, CDR2 FQDESV (reference sequence). The whole variable domain, remainder taken from reference TRBV11-1 and TRBJ2-1, is EAEVAQSPRYKITEKSQAVAFWCDPISGHATLYWYRQILGQGPELLVQFQDESVVDDSQLPKDRFSAERLKGVDSTLKIQPAELGDSAMYLCASSRSGLLTYNEQFFGPGTRLTVL.